The rows below give T cell receptor beta chains drawn from one sample of a study of cytomegalovirus exposure and HLA in healthy donors. TCRdb's table, derived via immunoSEQ multiplex PCR, lists solely in-frame clones and lacks some. Among about 140,000 clones listed, approximately 80% were seen once. The sequenced material came from PBMCs. These receptor sequences come from a male donor in good health and CMV-seronegative. CDR3s include the opening cysteine and the closing phenylalanine or tryptophan. D genes are given only for firm matches. The size entry is marked missing in some rows and otherwise reads once, few, many or a size class.

v_call: TRBV2
d_call: TRBD1
clone_size: .
j_call: TRBJ1-4
cdr3_nt: TGTGCCAGCAGGGGACAGTTTAATGAAAAACTGTTTTTT
cdr3_aa: CASRGQFNEKLFF

v_call: TRBV28
d_call: .
clone_size: .
j_call: TRBJ1-6
cdr3_nt: TGTGCCAGCAGCCAGAGGACTGATTATAATTCACCCCTCCACTTT
cdr3_aa: CASSQRTDYNSPLHF

v_call: TRBV7-9
d_call: .
clone_size: .
j_call: TRBJ2-7
cdr3_nt: TGTGCCAGCAGCCACCGGGACAAATCCTACGAGCAGTACTTC
cdr3_aa: CASSHRDKSYEQYF

v_call: TRBV19
d_call: TRBD2
clone_size: .
j_call: TRBJ2-3
cdr3_nt: TGTGCCAGTAGGCTAGCGGGGGGGACAGATACGCAGTATTTT
cdr3_aa: CASRLAGGTDTQYF

v_call: TRBV7-2
d_call: .
clone_size: .
j_call: TRBJ1-4
cdr3_nt: TGTGCCAGCAGCCCCAGGAGGACGAGTGAAAAACTGTTTTTT
cdr3_aa: CASSPRRTSEKLFF

v_call: TRBV19
d_call: .
clone_size: few
j_call: TRBJ2-3
cdr3_nt: TGTGCCAGTAGTATGGGCCTCACAGATACGCAGTATTTT
cdr3_aa: CASSMGLTDTQYF

v_call: TRBV28
d_call: TRBD1
clone_size: .
j_call: TRBJ2-1
cdr3_nt: TGTGCCAGCAGTACGGGACAGGGAGCCTACAATGAGCAGTTCTTC
cdr3_aa: CASSTGQGAYNEQFF

v_call: TRBV5-1
d_call: .
clone_size: .
j_call: TRBJ2-1
cdr3_nt: TGCGCCAGCAGCTTGGAAGGGGCGTACAATGAGCAGTTCTTC
cdr3_aa: CASSLEGAYNEQFF

v_call: TRBV7-2
d_call: .
clone_size: .
j_call: TRBJ1-1
cdr3_nt: TGTGCCAGCAGCATATCACAGGGAAACACTGAAGCTTTCTTT
cdr3_aa: CASSISQGNTEAFF

v_call: TRBV28
d_call: TRBD1
clone_size: .
j_call: TRBJ2-7
cdr3_nt: TGTGCCAGCAGTTCTCCGGGACAGGGAGCCAACGAGCAGTACTTC
cdr3_aa: CASSSPGQGANEQYF

v_call: TRBV7-3
d_call: TRBD1
clone_size: .
j_call: TRBJ1-5
cdr3_nt: TGTGCCAGCAGCTCAATCACAGGGGATCAGCCCCAGCATTTT
cdr3_aa: CASSSITGDQPQHF

v_call: TRBV5-6
d_call: .
clone_size: .
j_call: TRBJ1-2
cdr3_nt: TGTGCCAGCAGCCCCGCCGGGGTTAACTATGGCTACACCTTC
cdr3_aa: CASSPAGVNYGYTF

v_call: TRBV27
d_call: .
clone_size: .
j_call: TRBJ1-3
cdr3_nt: TGTGCCAGCAGTATGAACAGCAGCCCTGGAAACACCATATATTTT
cdr3_aa: CASSMNSSPGNTIYF

v_call: TRBV7-9
d_call: .
clone_size: .
j_call: TRBJ1-3
cdr3_nt: TGTGCCAGCAGCAGGTCGACAGGAGTCTCTGGAAACACCATATATTTT
cdr3_aa: CASSRSTGVSGNTIYF

v_call: TRBV28
d_call: .
clone_size: .
j_call: TRBJ1-6
cdr3_nt: TGTGCCAGCAGTCTCCCCAGGGGAAGGGGTTCACCCCTCCACTTT
cdr3_aa: CASSLPRGRGSPLHF

v_call: TRBV25-1
d_call: .
clone_size: .
j_call: TRBJ1-2
cdr3_nt: TGTGCCAGCAGTGGCCGACTCAAGGGGGATGGCTACACCTTC
cdr3_aa: CASSGRLKGDGYTF

v_call: TRBV2
d_call: .
clone_size: .
j_call: TRBJ1-2
cdr3_nt: TGTGCCAGCAGAAAAAGACCCGGACAAGATGGCTACACCTTC
cdr3_aa: CASRKRPGQDGYTF

v_call: TRBV18
d_call: .
clone_size: .
j_call: TRBJ1-3
cdr3_nt: TGTGCCAGCTCACCTAGTCAGGTCTCTGGAAACACCATATATTTT
cdr3_aa: CASSPSQVSGNTIYF

v_call: TRBV6-6
d_call: .
clone_size: .
j_call: TRBJ1-1
cdr3_nt: TGTGCCAGCAGTTATTGGGGGGTCAAGAACACTGAAGCTTTCTTT
cdr3_aa: CASSYWGVKNTEAFF

v_call: TRBV9
d_call: TRBD1
clone_size: .
j_call: TRBJ1-2
cdr3_nt: TGTGCCAGCAGCGGACTCCGGTTTGAGACAGGGGGCGTCTATGGCTACACCTTC
cdr3_aa: CASSGLRFETGGVYGYTF

v_call: TRBV5-4
d_call: .
clone_size: .
j_call: TRBJ2-3
cdr3_nt: TGTGCCAGCAGCTTGGAAGCACGCACAGATACGCAGTATTTT
cdr3_aa: CASSLEARTDTQYF

v_call: TRBV6-6
d_call: .
clone_size: .
j_call: TRBJ2-7
cdr3_nt: TGTGCCAGCAGTTCCAGGGGCCCCTACGAGCAGTACTTC
cdr3_aa: CASSSRGPYEQYF

v_call: TRBV6-5
d_call: .
clone_size: .
j_call: TRBJ1-1
cdr3_nt: TGTGCCAGCTCCCCACAGGAGCTTGATAAAGCTTTCTTT
cdr3_aa: CASSPQELDKAFF

v_call: TRBV18
d_call: TRBD1
clone_size: .
j_call: TRBJ1-2
cdr3_nt: TGTGCCAGCTCGCTCGGGGGACAGGGAAAACTCGGCTACACCTTC
cdr3_aa: CASSLGGQGKLGYTF

v_call: TRBV7-8
d_call: TRBD1
clone_size: .
j_call: TRBJ1-2
cdr3_nt: TGTGCCAGCAGCTTAAGAGACAGGGGGCTGGGCGGCTACACCTTC
cdr3_aa: CASSLRDRGLGGYTF

v_call: TRBV4-3
d_call: TRBD2
clone_size: .
j_call: TRBJ2-7
cdr3_nt: TGCGCCAGCAGCCCCGCGGGGGGTTCCTACGAGCAGTACTTC
cdr3_aa: CASSPAGGSYEQYF

v_call: TRBV2
d_call: .
clone_size: .
j_call: TRBJ2-6
cdr3_nt: TGTGCCAGCGGGGCCGAGGCCTCCGGGGCCAACGTCCTGACTTTC
cdr3_aa: CASGAEASGANVLTF

v_call: TRBV2
d_call: .
clone_size: once
j_call: TRBJ2-2
cdr3_nt: TGTGCCAGCAGTGTGGACGGGGTAAACACCGGGGAGCTGTTTTTT
cdr3_aa: CASSVDGVNTGELFF

v_call: TRBV11-3
d_call: TRBD1
clone_size: .
j_call: TRBJ2-2
cdr3_nt: TGTGCCAGCAGTCCTAGGACAGGGTCTTCCACCGGGGAGCTGTTTTTT
cdr3_aa: CASSPRTGSSTGELFF

v_call: TRBV4-2
d_call: .
clone_size: .
j_call: TRBJ2-3
cdr3_nt: TGTGCCAGCAGCCAAGATCCTTCGCAGGGCGGGTATTTT
cdr3_aa: CASSQDPSQGGYF

v_call: TRBV27
d_call: .
clone_size: .
j_call: TRBJ2-1
cdr3_nt: TGTGCCAGCATAGGTCCCGGGACTGCGACTTACAATGAGCAGTTCTTC
cdr3_aa: CASIGPGTATYNEQFF

v_call: TRBV4-3
d_call: TRBD1
clone_size: .
j_call: TRBJ1-2
cdr3_nt: TGCGCCAGCAGCCAAGATTGGGGGACAGGGTATGGCTACACCTTC
cdr3_aa: CASSQDWGTGYGYTF

v_call: TRBV4-3
d_call: .
clone_size: .
j_call: TRBJ2-7
cdr3_nt: TGCGCCAGCAGCCAAGGGCCGACGGGGACCTACGAGCAGTACTTC
cdr3_aa: CASSQGPTGTYEQYF

v_call: TRBV5-1
d_call: TRBD2
clone_size: .
j_call: TRBJ2-7
cdr3_nt: TGCGCCAGCAGCTTGGAGACTAGCGGGGAATACGAGCAGTACTTC
cdr3_aa: CASSLETSGEYEQYF

v_call: TRBV9
d_call: .
clone_size: .
j_call: TRBJ1-2
cdr3_nt: TGTGCCAGCAGCGTAGGGAGGGAGGGGGGTCCTTGGGGCTATGGCTACACCTTC
cdr3_aa: CASSVGREGGPWGYGYTF

v_call: TRBV6-5
d_call: .
clone_size: .
j_call: TRBJ1-4
cdr3_nt: TGTGCCAGTAGACGACAGACTAATGAAAAACTGTTTTTT
cdr3_aa: CASRRQTNEKLFF

v_call: TRBV28
d_call: .
clone_size: .
j_call: TRBJ2-3
cdr3_nt: TGTGCCAGCAGTTCCTTAGCGAGACGCGTCACAGATACGCAGTATTTT
cdr3_aa: CASSSLARRVTDTQYF

v_call: TRBV5-1
d_call: TRBD1
clone_size: .
j_call: TRBJ2-7
cdr3_nt: TGCGCCAGCAGCGTGTCCAGGACAGGGGTTTCCGAGCAGTACTTC
cdr3_aa: CASSVSRTGVSEQYF

v_call: TRBV7-9
d_call: .
clone_size: .
j_call: TRBJ1-1
cdr3_nt: TGTGCCAGCAGCTCGTACGACATGAACACTGAAGCTTTCTTT
cdr3_aa: CASSSYDMNTEAFF

v_call: TRBV9
d_call: TRBD1
clone_size: .
j_call: TRBJ1-2
cdr3_nt: TGTGCCAGCAGCGGGTGGCAGGGGGCCTCATATGGCTACACCTTC
cdr3_aa: CASSGWQGASYGYTF